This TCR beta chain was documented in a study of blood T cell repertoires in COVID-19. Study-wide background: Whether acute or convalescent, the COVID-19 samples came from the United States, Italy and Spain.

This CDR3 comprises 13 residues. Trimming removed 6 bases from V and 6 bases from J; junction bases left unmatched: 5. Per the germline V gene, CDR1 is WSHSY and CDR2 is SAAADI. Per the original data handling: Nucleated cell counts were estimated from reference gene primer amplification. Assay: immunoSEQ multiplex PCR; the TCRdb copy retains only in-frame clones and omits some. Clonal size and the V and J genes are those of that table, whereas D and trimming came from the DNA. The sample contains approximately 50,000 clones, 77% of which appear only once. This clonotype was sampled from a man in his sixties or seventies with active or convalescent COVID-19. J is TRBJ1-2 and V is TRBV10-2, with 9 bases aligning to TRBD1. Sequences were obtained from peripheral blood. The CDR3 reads CASSNRDRDGYTF. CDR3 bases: TGCGCCAGCAGCAACCGGGACAGGGATGGCTACACCTTC.